A selection of T cell receptor beta chains follows, all from one sample in a study of Graves' ophthalmopathy and Graves' hyperthyroidism. TCRdb reprocessed the multiplex PCR reads via MiXCR and lists one record per CDR3 protein. The sample has hundreds of thousands of distinct CDR3 sequences, over 20% seen once. The specimen sequenced was peripheral blood. These receptors were obtained from a woman younger than 35 with stable Graves' hyperthyroidism. Some clones in this sample may be carry-over from other donors' samples. Both conserved end residues are trimmed from each CDR3. The order of the fields is V gene, J gene, CDR3 protein.

V gene: TRBV20-1; J gene: TRBJ1-5; CDR3 protein: SASVRGQPQH
V gene: TRBV6-5; J gene: TRBJ1-1; CDR3 protein: ASSYLGALGMGEAF
V gene: TRBV3-1; J gene: TRBJ2-5; CDR3 protein: ASSQRGQRGTQY
V gene: TRBV6-2/TRBV6-3; J gene: TRBJ2-7; CDR3 protein: ASSYDSLSYEQY
V gene: TRBV6-1; J gene: TRBJ1-2; CDR3 protein: ASTSTGGDDGYT
V gene: TRBV19; J gene: TRBJ2-4; CDR3 protein: ASSYLTGAKNIQY
V gene: TRBV12-3/TRBV12-4; J gene: TRBJ2-1; CDR3 protein: ASQMPNSYNEQF
V gene: TRBV28; J gene: TRBJ2-4; CDR3 protein: ASSLRGQGKNIQY
V gene: TRBV29-1; J gene: TRBJ2-5; CDR3 protein: SGRGSGGETQY
V gene: TRBV28; J gene: TRBJ2-5; CDR3 protein: ASTRSPGETQY
V gene: TRBV28; J gene: TRBJ1-1; CDR3 protein: ASSQPGLQNTEAF
V gene: TRBV12-3/TRBV12-4; J gene: TRBJ1-1; CDR3 protein: ASRRTAEAF
V gene: TRBV30; J gene: TRBJ1-1; CDR3 protein: AWSVGPGAAEAF
V gene: TRBV4-1; J gene: TRBJ2-7; CDR3 protein: ASSHTYDSHQGANEQY
V gene: TRBV27; J gene: TRBJ1-6; CDR3 protein: ASSSTGGNNSPLH
V gene: TRBV6-5; J gene: TRBJ2-7; CDR3 protein: ASSYLFGTRSYEQY
V gene: TRBV12-3/TRBV12-4; J gene: TRBJ2-7; CDR3 protein: ASSFTAYEQY
V gene: TRBV3-1; J gene: TRBJ2-7; CDR3 protein: ASSPSGTSGGREQY
V gene: TRBV19; J gene: TRBJ1-5; CDR3 protein: ASTRFPWNNQPQH
V gene: TRBV7-6; J gene: TRBJ1-2; CDR3 protein: ASSLSRAYGYT
V gene: TRBV5-1; J gene: TRBJ1-1; CDR3 protein: ASSLGGYRDVTEAF
V gene: TRBV10-3; J gene: TRBJ1-1; CDR3 protein: AIRTQVMNTEAF
V gene: TRBV28; J gene: TRBJ2-7; CDR3 protein: ASSSRGLAGILSEQY
V gene: TRBV5-1; J gene: TRBJ2-2; CDR3 protein: ASSLGRGSTGELF
V gene: TRBV2; J gene: TRBJ2-7; CDR3 protein: ASRGDRVVYEQY
V gene: TRBV6-2/TRBV6-3; J gene: TRBJ2-2; CDR3 protein: ASSRLGPGELF
V gene: TRBV9; J gene: TRBJ2-2; CDR3 protein: ASSVVEAGELF
V gene: TRBV12-3/TRBV12-4; J gene: TRBJ1-2; CDR3 protein: ASSRDGPNYGYT
V gene: TRBV7-8; J gene: TRBJ2-7; CDR3 protein: ASSSRAGAAYEQY
V gene: TRBV12-3/TRBV12-4; J gene: TRBJ2-2; CDR3 protein: ASSPIRSGELF
V gene: TRBV20-1; J gene: TRBJ2-5; CDR3 protein: SASRGQIQETQY
V gene: TRBV7-2; J gene: TRBJ2-7; CDR3 protein: ASRVITGSYEQY
V gene: TRBV12-3/TRBV12-4; J gene: TRBJ1-4; CDR3 protein: ASSLGQNEKLF
V gene: TRBV28; J gene: TRBJ1-2; CDR3 protein: ASTLLPGQTGNGYT
V gene: TRBV2; J gene: TRBJ2-4; CDR3 protein: ASGRAEENIKY
V gene: TRBV12-3/TRBV12-4; J gene: TRBJ2-7; CDR3 protein: ATSDNRGSYEQY
V gene: TRBV28; J gene: TRBJ2-7; CDR3 protein: ASSLLIGEQY
V gene: TRBV6-1; J gene: TRBJ1-5; CDR3 protein: ASGTPMSNQPQH
V gene: TRBV28; J gene: TRBJ2-4; CDR3 protein: ASSFPREGTKNIQY
V gene: TRBV30; J gene: TRBJ2-2; CDR3 protein: AWNPTRSGRGTGELF
V gene: TRBV28; J gene: TRBJ2-7; CDR3 protein: ASSTPWQRYEQY
V gene: TRBV20-1; J gene: TRBJ2-7; CDR3 protein: SARGEHEQY
V gene: TRBV20-1; J gene: TRBJ2-2; CDR3 protein: SASQRTGGAEAGELF
V gene: TRBV9; J gene: TRBJ1-6; CDR3 protein: ASSPLGRGDSPLH
V gene: TRBV3-1; J gene: TRBJ2-5; CDR3 protein: ASSQDSGQDQETQY